What follows is one T cell receptor (beta chain) and its context. Its matching antigen is unknown. V was pared by 6 bases and J by 1 base, with 14 bases between. Germline lookup yields CDR1 SGHRS and CDR2 YFSETQ. This CDR3 contains 15 residues. The record originates from a study of T-cell memory formation after mild COVID-19. Overall study context: Most TCR clusters belonged to a single donor.

Constant-segment-primed 5'RACE gave TCR alpha and TCR beta cDNA libraries with sample barcodes and UMIs. TCRdb reprocessed the 5' RACE reads via MiXCR and lists one record per CDR3 protein. The sample lists about 260,000 distinct CDR3 sequences; roughly 15% were seen once. Study observations and caveats: Clones from the second wave (peaking day 37) had unconfirmed SARS-CoV-2 specificity.

The sequenced material came from PBMCs or a T cell subset sorted from them (not recorded which). This sequence originates from a man in his late teens or twenties who had mild COVID-19 (a few samples of this study predate the infection). Cell type and time point are not known. V usage is TRBV5-1 and J usage is TRBJ2-1; tentatively, D is TRBD2 (5 bases). The CDR3 sequence is CASTQLGGSYNEQFF. CDR3 DNA sequence: TGCGCCAGCACCCAACTAGGTGGGTCCTACAATGAGCAGTTCTTC.